Each of the 32 T cell receptor beta chains below was sequenced from the same sample in a study of cytotoxic CD8 clonotypes in ibrutinib-treated CLL. Produced via immunoSEQ multiplex PCR; TCRdb's table is partial and in-frame only. The profile shows about 150,000 clones, more than 75% of them singletons. The material was PBMCs, obtained after 24 months of ibrutinib treatment. These receptors originate from a human donor with chronic lymphocytic leukemia.

This clone was recorded a few times. J is TRBJ1-2 and V is TRBV6-5; possible D gene TRBD1, 6 bases. This CDR3 has 13 amino acids. Germline V CDR1 and CDR2: MNHEY, SVGAGI. Deletions cut 4 bases from V and 8 bases from J, with 14 bases between. As DNA, the CDR3 is TGTGCCAGCAGTTCCCCGACCAGGGGCGGCTACACCTTC. It codes for CASSSPTRGGYTF.

The chain uses TRBV9 and TRBJ2-5; tentative D call: TRBD1 (7 bases). From germline, CDR1 is SGDLS and CDR2 YYNGEE. This CDR3 region has 14 residues. V gave up 3 bases and J gave up 5 bases, with 14 bases separating them. For the CDR3, the DNA is TGTGCCAGCAGCGCCACCCCAGGGGGGGAGACCCAGTACTTC. It specifies CASSATPGGETQYF.

This clone appeared a single time. V and J are TRBV21-1 and TRBJ2-7. TRBV21-1 corresponds to a pseudogene. The CDR3 totals 15 residues. This CDR3 reads CASSKGRTSSYEQYF. CDR3 DNA: TGTGCCAGCAGCAAAGGGCGGACCAGCTCCTACGAGCAGTACTTC.

The V and J genes are TRBV5-6 and TRBJ2-7; 9 nucleotides match TRBD1. Trimming cost V 4 bases and J 1 base; bases outside gene matches: 9. CDR3 length: 16 amino acids. Per germline, CDR1 SGHDT and CDR2 YYEEEE. For the CDR3, the DNA is TGTGCCAGCAGCCCGGTTTGGGGGACAGGGTCCTACGAGCAGTACTTC. Amino acid sequence: CASSPVWGTGSYEQYF.

The genes are TRBV5-6 and TRBJ1-1; perhaps TRBD1 as D (5 bases). V lost 1 base and J 6 bases, leaving 10 bases between the germline ends. This CDR3 has 13 amino acids. Germline V gene sequence: CDR1 SGHDT, CDR2 YYEEEE. The CDR3 DNA sequence: TGTGCCAGCAGCTTGACAGGATGGGCTGAAGCTTTCTTT. Translated, it gives CASSLTGWAEAFF. The variable domain in full, completed from reference TRBV5-6 and TRBJ1-1, reads DAGVTQSPTHLIKTRGQQVTLRCSPKSGHDTVSWYQQALGQGPQFIFQYYEEEERQRGNFPDRFSGHQFPNYSSELNVNALLLGDSALYLCASSLTGWAEAFFGQGTRLTVV.

In its sample, this clone was seen a few times. The chain joins TRBV18 to TRBJ1-6; 8 positions agree with TRBD1. The CDR3 loop spans 14 amino acids. The J segment lost 7 bases and the V segment lost 3 bases, leaving 2 bases of the junction unmatched. In germline, CDR1 is KGHSH, CDR2 LQKENI. CDR3 region: CASSPNRGNSPLHF. For the CDR3, the DNA is TGTGCCAGCTCACCGAACAGGGGGAATTCACCCCTCCACTTT.

This chain connects TRBV28 to TRBJ2-1; TRBD1 aligns across 8 bases. The CDR3 consists of 15 residues. Per germline, CDR1 MDHEN and CDR2 SYDVKM. V lost 6 bases to trimming and J lost 4 bases; unmatched junction nucleotides: 8. The CDR3: CASSPDRVSYNEQFF. The CDR3 DNA sequence: TGTGCCAGCAGCCCGGACAGGGTCTCTTACAATGAGCAGTTCTTC.

The rearrangement uses TRBV29-1 and TRBJ2-1; D is possibly TRBD1 or TRBD2 (5 bases each). The CDR3 contains 11 residues. Germline CDR1 is SQVTM and CDR2 is ANQGSEA. Between the trimmed V and J ends, which lost 7 bases and 14 bases, there was a span of 18 bases. The CDR3 spells CSGMGTYWEFF. CDR3 bases: TGCAGCGGTATGGGGACCTACTGGGAGTTCTTC.

The chain carries TRBV4-3 and TRBJ2-1, with D possibly matching TRBD2 (5 bases). The CDR3 contains 14 residues. V was cut by 5 bases and J by 4 bases, with 12 bases left in between. Germline V lookup: CDR1 LGHNA, CDR2 YSLEER. This chain's CDR3 is CASSERREYNEQFF. CDR3 sequence (DNA): TGCGCCAGCAGCGAAAGACGGGAATACAATGAGCAGTTCTTC.

The chain uses TRBV7-9 and TRBJ1-3; D call uncertain. CDR3 length: 14 amino acids. The V gene lost 0 bases and the J gene lost 5 bases, with 8 bases spanning the gap. Per the germline V gene, CDR1 is SEHNR and CDR2 is FQNEAQ (reference sequence). The CDR3 DNA follows: TGTGCCAGCAGCTTAGCGGGCTCCAGAAACACCATATATTTT. Translated: CASSLAGSRNTIYF.

The gene calls are TRBV5-5 and TRBJ2-3; 14 bases map to TRBD2. This CDR3 spans 17 amino acids. Germline values: CDR1 SGHKS, CDR2 YYEKEE (reference sequence). After removal of 4 bases from V and 6 bases from J, the junction contained 10 bases not matched to a gene. The CDR3 is CASSTGTSGSRGDTQYF. The CDR3 DNA follows: TGTGCCAGCAGCACCGGGACTAGCGGGAGCAGGGGTGATACGCAGTATTTT.

The chain has TRBV7-8 and TRBJ2-3, with D hard to call. The CDR3 sequence is 13 residues long. Germline V gene sequence: CDR1 SGHVS, CDR2 FQNEAQ. Trimming left V 5 bases short and J 3 bases short, with 9 bases between. The CDR3 DNA reads as TGTGCCAGCAGCCCCCGGCCGACAGATACGCAGTATTTT. This gives the protein CASSPRPTDTQYF.

The chain's CDR3 is CASSPKGRQPQHF. DNA for the CDR3: TGTGCCAGCAGCCCCAAAGGGAGGCAGCCCCAGCATTTT. This chain connects TRBV6-5 to TRBJ1-5, with no clear D. V shed 6 bases and J shed 7 bases, with 13 bases lying between them. The CDR3 contains 13 residues. Germline CDR1 MNHEY, CDR2 SVGAGI.

Points on this clone: Other DNA sequences within the sample encode an identical CDR3. The rearrangement joins TRBV10-3 to TRBJ1-4; 7 nucleotides align to TRBD1. CDR3 size: 14 residues. Germline assignment: CDR1 ENHRY and CDR2 SYGVKD. V lost 6 bases and J lost 5; bases outside the gene matches: 6. CDR3: CAISPGTENEKLFF. CDR3 nucleotides: TGTGCCATCAGCCCCGGGACAGAAAATGAAAAACTGTTTTTT.

The gene calls are TRBV7-3 and TRBJ2-3, with D maybe TRBD1 (5 bases). CDR3 length: 15 residues. Deletions cut 2 bases from V and 1 base from J, with 10 bases between. Germline V gives CDR1 SGHTA, CDR2 FQGTGA. CDR3 sequence: CASSLFQGGTDTQYF. In nucleotides, the CDR3 is TGTGCCAGCAGCTTATTTCAGGGTGGCACAGATACGCAGTATTTT.

The rearrangement uses TRBV7-9 and TRBJ1-3; D ambiguous. Germline V gene sequence: CDR1 SEHNR, CDR2 FQNEAQ (reference sequence). V lost 1 base, J lost 4 bases, and 11 bases lay in between. CDR3 length: 15 amino acids. This CDR3 reads CASSLVGISGNTIYF. DNA of the CDR3: TGTGCCAGCAGCTTAGTGGGTATTTCGGGAAACACCATATATTTT.

Only a few counts were recorded for this clone. Written as DNA, the CDR3 is TGTGCCAGCAGCCTGAGGGAAGGACCACAAGAGACCCAGTACTTC. It specifies CASSLREGPQETQYF. V gene TRBV4-2 combines with J gene TRBJ2-5; TRBD2 might be the D (5 bases). The CDR3 is 15 amino acids. The V end was cut by 4 bases, the J end by 2 bases, with 14 bases between. In germline, CDR1 is LGHNA, CDR2 YNFKEQ.

The gene calls are TRBV11-2 and TRBJ1-2; possible D gene TRBD1, 5 bases. Trimming shortened V by 6 bases and J by 7 bases, and 18 bases separated the two germline ends. This CDR3 has 14 amino acids. The germline V gene encodes CDR1 SGHAT and CDR2 FQNNGV. As DNA, the CDR3 is TGTGCCAGCAGTTTGACCCCTGACAGCTTTGGCTACACCTTC. It encodes CASSLTPDSFGYTF.

The chain links TRBV25-1 to TRBJ2-2; the match to TRBD2 covers 8 bases. J was trimmed by 3 bases and V by 7 bases; bases with no gene match: 13. The CDR3 length is 17 residues. Per germline, CDR1 MGHDK and CDR2 SYGVNS. CDR3 region: CASTHGGGPYDTGELFF. The CDR3 region has the DNA TGTGCCAGCACCCACGGGGGGGGCCCCTACGACACCGGGGAGCTGTTTTTT.

The chain couples TRBV2 to TRBJ1-5; unclear D gene. The V end lost 7 bases, the J end lost 4 bases, and 11 bases lay between the germline ends. This CDR3 region has 13 residues. CDR1 SNHLY and CDR2 FYNNEI come from the germline V gene. In nucleotides, the CDR3 is TGTGCCAGCACGGAGGTTCGGAATCAGCCCCAGCATTTT. It is translated as CASTEVRNQPQHF.

This sequence joins TRBV19 and TRBJ1-4; D not resolved. Germline V gene data show CDR1 as LNHDA and CDR2 as SQIVND (reference sequence). The ends were cut back, 4 bases at V and 2 bases at J, with 20 bases in the middle. This CDR3 spans 18 amino acids. CDR3 DNA sequence: TGTGCCAGTAGTAAACGGACCCTCTTTGGATCGACTAATGAAAAACTGTTTTTT. This translates into CASSKRTLFGSTNEKLFF.

This clone was observed a few times. The CDR3 nucleotides read TGTGCCACCAGCAGATTAGGCACAGCTTTCTTT. This encodes CATSRLGTAFF. This chain joins TRBV15 and TRBJ1-1; D call uncertain. The germline V gene encodes CDR1 LNHNV and CDR2 YYDKDF (reference sequence). Trimming shortened V by 2 bases and J by 10 bases, and 8 bases separated the two germline ends. CDR3 length: 11 amino acids.

The sample holds one count of this clone. The rearrangement uses TRBV5-1 and TRBJ2-7, with unresolved D. Trimming removed 0 bases at V and 6 bases at J, with 7 bases between. The germline gives CDR1 SGHRS, CDR2 YFSETQ. CDR3 size: 12 residues. The CDR3 protein is CASSLDYGEQYF. For the CDR3, the DNA is TGCGCCAGCAGCTTGGACTACGGCGAGCAGTACTTC. The full variable domain, its missing parts supplied by reference TRBV5-1 and TRBJ2-7, is KAGVTQTPRYLIKTRGQQVTLSCSPISGHRSVSWYQQTPGQGLQFLFEYFSETQRNKGNFPGRFSGRQFSNSRSEMNVSTLELGDSALYLCASSLDYGEQYFGPGTRLTVT.

This clone showed up just once. This rearrangement joins TRBV7-9 to TRBJ1-1; 8 bases map to TRBD1. J gave up 8 bases and V 5 bases, and 10 bases lay outside the gene matches. Germline lookup yields CDR1 SEHNR and CDR2 FQNEAQ (reference sequence). The CDR3 is 14 residues long. CDR3 loop: CASSPKTGTGEAFF. CDR3 sequence (DNA): TGTGCCAGCAGCCCCAAGACCGGGACAGGCGAAGCTTTCTTT.

The gene calls are TRBV4-3 and TRBJ1-3; D is unclear. CDR3 length: 15 amino acids. Trimming shortened V by 2 bases and J by 0 bases, and 8 bases separated the two germline ends. The germline V gene encodes CDR1 LGHNA and CDR2 YSLEER. The CDR3 spells CASSQNSHSGNTIYF. Written as DNA, the CDR3 is TGCGCCAGCAGCCAAAACAGCCACTCTGGAAACACCATATATTTT.

CDR3 in amino acids: CASSSVGPYRGGVEQFF. The CDR3 DNA is TGTGCCAGCAGCTCGGTGGGCCCGTACCGGGGTGGGGTTGAGCAGTTCTTC. This chain links TRBV7-3 with TRBJ2-1; a possible D gene is TRBD2 (5 bases). The V gene lost 4 bases and the J gene lost 9 bases, with 25 bases spanning the gap. CDR1 SGHTA and CDR2 FQGTGA come from the germline V gene. The CDR3 contains 17 residues.

The rearrangement uses TRBV25-1 and TRBJ2-1; D not certain. The length of the CDR3 is 12 residues. Trimming removed 1 base from V and 10 bases from J, with 8 bases in between. Germline CDR1 is MGHDK and CDR2 is SYGVNS. The CDR3: CASSEFSVEQFF. CDR3 DNA sequence: TGTGCCAGCAGTGAATTCAGCGTAGAGCAGTTCTTC.

This clone has just one count. The chain combines TRBV7-9 with TRBJ1-4; no firm D call. Trimming shortened V by 5 bases and J by 8 bases, and 9 bases separated the two germline ends. The CDR3 contains 12 residues. Germline CDR1 reads SEHNR; CDR2 reads FQNEAQ (reference sequence). CDR3 amino acids: CASSPDWEKLFF. The CDR3 nucleotides read TGTGCCAGCAGCCCGGACTGGGAAAAACTGTTTTTT. The whole variable domain, remainder taken from reference TRBV7-9 and TRBJ1-4, is DTGVSQNPRHKITKRGQNVTFRCDPISEHNRLYWYRQTLGQGPEFLTYFQNEAQLEKSRLLSDRFSAERPKGSFSTLEIQRTEQGDSAMYLCASSPDWEKLFFGSGTQLSVL.

This chain connects TRBV7-3 to TRBJ2-1, with 8 bases that match TRBD1. Germline lookup yields CDR1 SGHTA and CDR2 FQGTGA. The CDR3 has 12 amino acids. V dropped 5 bases and J dropped 10; count of bases not matched to a gene: 4. The CDR3 DNA is TGTGCCAGCAGCCCAGGGGGCTGGGAGCAGTTCTTC. Protein product: CASSPGGWEQFF.

The chain couples TRBV7-8 to TRBJ1-1; no reliable D call. V lost 4 bases to trimming and J lost 2 bases, with 14 bases between them. The CDR3 extends over 15 amino acids. Germline V CDR1 and CDR2: SGHVS, FQNEAQ. The CDR3 DNA reads TGTGCCAGCAGCTCCCATCCGCCTATTAACACTGAAGCTTTCTTT. Translating it yields CASSSHPPINTEAFF.

The chain is built from TRBV18 and TRBJ1-5, with a weak D call TRBD1 (6 bases). Germline CDR1 is KGHSH and CDR2 is LQKENI. The V gene lost 3 bases and the J gene lost 5 bases, with 14 bases spanning the gap. The CDR3 covers 15 residues. The CDR3 protein is CASSPGGGDYQPQHF. DNA for the CDR3: TGTGCCAGCTCACCCGGAGGGGGGGACTATCAGCCCCAGCATTTT.

This clone has more than one count but fewer than ten. This chain uses TRBV10-2 with TRBJ1-2; no clear D. Trimming shortened V by 2 bases and J by 3 bases, and 7 bases separated the two germline ends. The CDR3 loop spans 13 amino acids. Germline V lookup: CDR1 WSHSY, CDR2 SAAADI. The CDR3 loop reads CASSEEADYGYTF. In nucleotides, the CDR3 is TGCGCCAGCAGTGAGGAGGCAGACTATGGCTACACCTTC.